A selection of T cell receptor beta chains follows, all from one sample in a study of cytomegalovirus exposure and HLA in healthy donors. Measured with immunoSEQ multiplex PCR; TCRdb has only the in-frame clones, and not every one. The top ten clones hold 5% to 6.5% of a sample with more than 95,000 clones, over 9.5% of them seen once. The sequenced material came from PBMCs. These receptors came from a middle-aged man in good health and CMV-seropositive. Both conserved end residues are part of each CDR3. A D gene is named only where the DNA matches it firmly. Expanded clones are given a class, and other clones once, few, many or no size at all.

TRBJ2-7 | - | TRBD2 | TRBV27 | TGTGCCAGCAGAGCTAGCGGGTACGAGCAGTACTTC | CASRASGYEQYF
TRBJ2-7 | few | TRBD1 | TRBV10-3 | TGTGCCATCAGTACGGGACAGAGCGAGCAGTACTTC | CAISTGQSEQYF
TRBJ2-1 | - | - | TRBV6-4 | TGTGCCAGCAGTGACGGCCCGTTTTCCAATGAGCAGTTCTTC | CASSDGPFSNEQFF
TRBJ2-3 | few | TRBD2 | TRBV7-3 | TGTGCCAGCAGCTCCGAGGTGCAGGGACTATCCTCAGATACGCAGTATTTT | CASSSEVQGLSSDTQYF
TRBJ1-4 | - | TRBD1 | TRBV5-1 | TGCGCCAGCAGCCAGCCTAGACAGGGACGGGGAGAAAAACTGTTTTTT | CASSQPRQGRGEKLFF
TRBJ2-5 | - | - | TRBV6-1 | TGTGCCAGCAGTGAATTCACGGCGACAGTGGGGGAGACCCAGTACTTC | CASSEFTATVGETQYF
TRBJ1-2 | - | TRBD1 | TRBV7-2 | TGTGCCAGCAGCTTACCGACAGGGCATGGCTACACCTTC | CASSLPTGHGYTF
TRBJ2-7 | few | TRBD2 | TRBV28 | TGTGCCAGCAGACCTCCGGGACTAGCGAAAGAATGGCAGTACTTC | CASRPPGLAKEWQYF
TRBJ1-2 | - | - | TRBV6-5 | TGTGCCAGCAGTACGGTAGACAGGTCTTTTGGGGGCTACACCTTC | CASSTVDRSFGGYTF
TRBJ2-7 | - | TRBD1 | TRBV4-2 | TGTGCCAGCAGCCAAGTTGGGACAGGTTTCGAGCAGTACTTC | CASSQVGTGFEQYF
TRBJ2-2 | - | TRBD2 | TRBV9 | TGTGCCAGCAGCCCGAGAATTAGACTAGCGGGAGTGGGCACCGGGGAGCTGTTTTTT | CASSPRIRLAGVGTGELFF
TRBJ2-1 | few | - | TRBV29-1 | TGCAGCGTTGAAGGAACGGGAAGCTCCTACAATGAGCAGTTCTTC | CSVEGTGSSYNEQFF
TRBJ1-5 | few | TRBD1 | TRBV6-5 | TGTGCCAGCAGTCCGGGACAGGGCTATCAGCCCCAGCATTTT | CASSPGQGYQPQHF
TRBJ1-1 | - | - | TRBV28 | TGTGCCAGCAGTTTATTGCCGTACGAAGAGGTTTTCTTT | CASSLLPYEEVFF
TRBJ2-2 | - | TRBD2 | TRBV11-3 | TGTGCCAGCAGCTCCGTTCAGGCGACTAGCAGCCCAAACACCGGGGAGCTGTTTTTT | CASSSVQATSSPNTGELFF
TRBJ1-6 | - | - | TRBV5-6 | TGTGCCAGCAGCTTGGGTGTACAGGAATCTTTCTCCCTCCACTTT | CASSLGVQESFSLHF
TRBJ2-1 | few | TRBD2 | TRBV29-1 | TGCAGCCTGATGGGTAGCGGGGTCTCCTACAATGAGCAGTTCTTC | CSLMGSGVSYNEQFF
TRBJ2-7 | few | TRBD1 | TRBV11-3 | TGTGCCAGCAGCTCCCAGGGTCGACAGGGGGCGTCCGAGCAGTACTTC | CASSSQGRQGASEQYF
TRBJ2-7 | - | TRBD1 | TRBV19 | TGTGCCAGTAGAAGACAGGGAGAGGCCTACGAGCAGTACTTC | CASRRQGEAYEQYF
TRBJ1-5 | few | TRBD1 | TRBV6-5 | TGTGCCAGCAGTCAGGACAGGGTTGATCAGCCCCAGCATTTT | CASSQDRVDQPQHF
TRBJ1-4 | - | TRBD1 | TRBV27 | TGTGCCAGCAGGCAAACAGGGGTCGGTGAAAAACTGTTTTTT | CASRQTGVGEKLFF
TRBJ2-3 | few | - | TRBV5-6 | TGTGCCAGCAGCTTGTGGGCGGATACGCAGTATTTT | CASSLWADTQYF
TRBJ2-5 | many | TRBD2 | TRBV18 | TGTGCCAGTCGGGGGACTAGTGCACAAGAGACCCAGTACTTC | CASRGTSAQETQYF
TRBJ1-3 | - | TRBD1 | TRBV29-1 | TGCAGCGTTGAACAGGGGGAAAACACCATATATTTT | CSVEQGENTIYF
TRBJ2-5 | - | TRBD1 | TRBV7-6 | TGTGCCAGCAGCTTAGCGCGACAGGGGGGACGGGAGACCCAGTACTTC | CASSLARQGGRETQYF
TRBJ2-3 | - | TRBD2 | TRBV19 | TGTGCCAGTAGTACGGGACTAGCGGGATTCGGGGTATTTGATACGCAGTATTTT | CASSTGLAGFGVFDTQYF
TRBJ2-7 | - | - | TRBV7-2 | TGTGCCAGCAGCTTGCGCGGCCTCTACGAGCAGTACTTC | CASSLRGLYEQYF
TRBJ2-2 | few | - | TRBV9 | TGTGCCAGCAGCGTAGGTGTCGGGGGGCGCGACACCGGGGAGCTGTTTTTT | CASSVGVGGRDTGELFF
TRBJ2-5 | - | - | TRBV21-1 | TGTGCCAGCAGCAAAGTGTTGTCAGGGGAAGACGGAGAGACCCAGTACTTC | CASSKVLSGEDGETQYF
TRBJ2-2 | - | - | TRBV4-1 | TGCGCCAGCAGCCAACAACAGACCGGGGAGCTGTTTTTT | CASSQQQTGELFF
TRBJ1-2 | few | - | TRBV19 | TGTGCCAGTAGTATTGAGGCAGCGACGGTTTATGGCTACACCTTC | CASSIEAATVYGYTF
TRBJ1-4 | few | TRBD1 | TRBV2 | TGTGCCAGCAGTGAAACAGGGGGCACTCATGAAAAACTGTTTTTT | CASSETGGTHEKLFF
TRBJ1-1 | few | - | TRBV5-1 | TGCGCCAGCAGCAGAGCGGGGGGCGAGACGTCTGAAGCTTTCTTT | CASSRAGGETSEAFF
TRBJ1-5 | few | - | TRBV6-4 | TGTGCCAGCAGTGAAGCAGGAAATCAGCCCCAGCATTTT | CASSEAGNQPQHF
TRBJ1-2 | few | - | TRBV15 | TGTGCCACCTCCGGCGGCGACTATGGCTACACCTTC | CATSGGDYGYTF
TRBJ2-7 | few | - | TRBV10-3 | TGTGCCATCAGCCTCGCTGACGGGTCCTACGAGCAGTACTTC | CAISLADGSYEQYF
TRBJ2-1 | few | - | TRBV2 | TGTGCCTCCGCGCCGCACGATGAGCAGTTCTTC | CASAPHDEQFF
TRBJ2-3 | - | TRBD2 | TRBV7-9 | TGTGCCAGCAGCTTAGCGACTAGCGGCACAGATACGCAGTATTTT | CASSLATSGTDTQYF
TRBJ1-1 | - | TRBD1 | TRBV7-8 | TGTGCCAGCAGCCTTAGACAGGGAATGAACACTGAAGCTTTCTTT | CASSLRQGMNTEAFF
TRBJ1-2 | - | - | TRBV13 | TGTGCCAGCAGCTTGGTCGACAGGTTCAAGCCCTATAAAGGCTACACCTTC | CASSLVDRFKPYKGYTF
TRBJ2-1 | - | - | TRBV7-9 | TGTGCCAGCAGCCTACAGACAGGAGGCAATGAGCAGTTCTTC | CASSLQTGGNEQFF
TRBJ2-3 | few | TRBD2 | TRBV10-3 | TGTGCCATCAGGACTAGCGGAGGTAGCACAGATACGCAGTATTTT | CAIRTSGGSTDTQYF
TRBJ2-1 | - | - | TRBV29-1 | TGCAGCGTTGACAACATCTACAATGAGCAGTTCTTC | CSVDNIYNEQFF
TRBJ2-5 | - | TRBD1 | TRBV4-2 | TGTGCCAGCAGCCATGGACAGGCCCGCGAGACCCAGTACTTC | CASSHGQARETQYF
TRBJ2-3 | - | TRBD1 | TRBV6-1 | TGTGCCAGCAAACCTGACAGGGGAAGCACAGATACGCAGTATTTT | CASKPDRGSTDTQYF
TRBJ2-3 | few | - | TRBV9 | TGTGCCAGCAGCGTTGGATTTAGAATCGGGACAGATACGCAGTATTTT | CASSVGFRIGTDTQYF
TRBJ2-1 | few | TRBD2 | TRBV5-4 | TGTGCCAGCAGTCCGGGACAGCTTGGACTAGCGGGAAACAATGAGCAGTTCTTC | CASSPGQLGLAGNNEQFF
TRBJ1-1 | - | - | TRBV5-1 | TGCGCCAGCAGCTTACAGACCATGAACACTGAAGCTTTCTTT | CASSLQTMNTEAFF
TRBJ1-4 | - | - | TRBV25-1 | TGTGCCAGCAGTGGGGGAAACAGGATGGAGAATGAAAAACTGTTTTTT | CASSGGNRMENEKLFF
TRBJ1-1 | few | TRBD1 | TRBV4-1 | TGCGCCAGCAGCCAACTGACAGGGGGGTACACTGAAGCTTTCTTT | CASSQLTGGYTEAFF
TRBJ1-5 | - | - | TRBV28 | TGTGCCAGCAGTTTATCTAAGAGCGCGGGGATCCAGCCCCAGCATTTT | CASSLSKSAGIQPQHF
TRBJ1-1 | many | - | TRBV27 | TGTGCCAGCAGTTTACTTGGGACAAGCGCGAACACTGAAGCTTTCTTT | CASSLLGTSANTEAFF
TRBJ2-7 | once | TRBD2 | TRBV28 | TGTGCCAGCAGACCTGCCGAGACTAGCGGGAGGGTTTACGAGCAGTACTTC | CASRPAETSGRVYEQYF
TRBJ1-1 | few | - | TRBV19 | TGTGCCAGTAGAACCGACTATTCCATCACTGAAGCTTTCTTT | CASRTDYSITEAFF
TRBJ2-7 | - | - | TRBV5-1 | TGCGCCAGCACCCCGGGACTGACATCCTTCGCCCGCTCCTACGAGCAGTACTTC | CASTPGLTSFARSYEQYF